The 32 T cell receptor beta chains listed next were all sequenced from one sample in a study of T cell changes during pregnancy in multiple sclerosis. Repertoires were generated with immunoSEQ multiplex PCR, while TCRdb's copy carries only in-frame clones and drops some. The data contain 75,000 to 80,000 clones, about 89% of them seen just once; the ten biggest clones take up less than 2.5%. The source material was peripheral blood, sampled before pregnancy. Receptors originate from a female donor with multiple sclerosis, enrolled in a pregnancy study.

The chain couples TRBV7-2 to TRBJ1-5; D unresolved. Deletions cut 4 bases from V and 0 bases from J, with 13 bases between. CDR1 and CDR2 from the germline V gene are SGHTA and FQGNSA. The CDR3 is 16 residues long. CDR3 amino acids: CASSSSEIYSNQPQHF. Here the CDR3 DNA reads TGTGCCAGCAGCTCCTCTGAGATCTATAGCAATCAGCCCCAGCATTTT.

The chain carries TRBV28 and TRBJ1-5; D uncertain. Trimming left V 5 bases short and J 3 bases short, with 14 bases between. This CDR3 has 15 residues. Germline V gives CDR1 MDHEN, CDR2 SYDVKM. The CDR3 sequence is CASSPPRGNNQPQHF. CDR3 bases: TGTGCCAGCAGTCCCCCCCGAGGGAACAATCAGCCCCAGCATTTT. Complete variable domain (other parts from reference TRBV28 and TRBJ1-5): DVKVTQSSRYLVKRTGEKVFLECVQDMDHENMFWYRQDPGLGLRLIYFSYDVKMKEKGDIPEGYSVSREKKERFSLILESASTNQTSMYLCASSPPRGNNQPQHFGDGTRLSIL.

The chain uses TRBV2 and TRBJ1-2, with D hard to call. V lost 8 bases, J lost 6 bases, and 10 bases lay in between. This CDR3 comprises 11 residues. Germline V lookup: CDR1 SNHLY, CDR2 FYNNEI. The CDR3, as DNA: TGTGCCAGCCACACCAATCATGGCTACACCTTC. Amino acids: CASHTNHGYTF.

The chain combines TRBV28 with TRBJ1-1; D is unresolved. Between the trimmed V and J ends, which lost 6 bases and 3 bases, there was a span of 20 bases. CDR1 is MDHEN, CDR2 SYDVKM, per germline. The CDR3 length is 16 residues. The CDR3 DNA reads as TGTGCCAGCAGCCCAGCCTTCGGGGATAGGTACACTGAAGCTTTCTTT. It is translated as CASSPAFGDRYTEAFF.

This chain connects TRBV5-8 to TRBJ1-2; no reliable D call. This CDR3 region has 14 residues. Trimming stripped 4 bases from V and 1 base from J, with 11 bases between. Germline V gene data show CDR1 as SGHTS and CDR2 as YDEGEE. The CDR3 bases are TGTGCCAGCAGCCCAGGTCCCCTTAACTATGGCTACACCTTC. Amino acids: CASSPGPLNYGYTF. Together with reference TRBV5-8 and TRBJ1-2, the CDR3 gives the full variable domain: EAGVTQSPTHLIKTRGQQATLRCSPISGHTSVYWYQQALGLGLQFLLWYDEGEERNRGNFPPRFSGRQFPNYSSELNVNALELEDSALYLCASSPGPLNYGYTFGSGTRLTVV.

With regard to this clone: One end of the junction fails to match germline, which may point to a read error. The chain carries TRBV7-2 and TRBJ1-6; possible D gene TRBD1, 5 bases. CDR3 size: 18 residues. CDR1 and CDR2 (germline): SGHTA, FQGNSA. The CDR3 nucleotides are TGTGCCAGCCGCTTCGGGGGGGTTTTGAGGTATACTAATTCACCCCTCCACTTT. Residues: CASRFGGVLRYTNSPLHF.

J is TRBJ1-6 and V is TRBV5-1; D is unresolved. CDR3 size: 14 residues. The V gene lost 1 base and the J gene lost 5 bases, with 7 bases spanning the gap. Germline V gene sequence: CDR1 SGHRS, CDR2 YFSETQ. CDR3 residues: CASSLWENNSPLHF. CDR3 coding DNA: TGCGCCAGCAGCTTGTGGGAGAATAATTCACCCCTCCACTTT.

Here the CDR3 reads CASSLLAGGLLETQYF. DNA for the CDR3: TGCGCCAGCAGCTTGTTAGCGGGGGGGCTGTTGGAGACCCAGTACTTC. The gene calls are TRBV5-1 and TRBJ2-5; 11 bases agree with TRBD2. With V trimmed by 1 base and J by 5 bases, 7 bases remained unmatched. CDR1 and CDR2 from the germline V gene are SGHRS and YFSETQ. The CDR3 is 16 residues long. The whole variable domain, remainder taken from reference TRBV5-1 and TRBJ2-5, is KAGVTQTPRYLIKTRGQQVTLSCSPISGHRSVSWYQQTPGQGLQFLFEYFSETQRNKGNFPGRFSGRQFSNSRSEMNVSTLELGDSALYLCASSLLAGGLLETQYFGPGTRLLVL.

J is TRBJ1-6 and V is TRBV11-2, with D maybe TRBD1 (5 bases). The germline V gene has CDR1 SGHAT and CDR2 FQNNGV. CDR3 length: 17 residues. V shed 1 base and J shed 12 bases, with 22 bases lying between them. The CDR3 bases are TGTGCCAGCAGCTTAGCTCTTCTCAGGCGGGGGGGAAGACCCCTCCACTTT. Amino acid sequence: CASSLALLRRGGRPLHF. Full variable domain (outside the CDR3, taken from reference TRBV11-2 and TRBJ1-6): EAGVAQSPRYKIIEKRQSVAFWCNPISGHATLYWYQQILGQGPKLLIQFQNNGVVDDSQLPKDRFSAERLKGVDSTLKIQPAKLEDSAVYLCASSLALLRRGGRPLHFGNGTRLTVT.

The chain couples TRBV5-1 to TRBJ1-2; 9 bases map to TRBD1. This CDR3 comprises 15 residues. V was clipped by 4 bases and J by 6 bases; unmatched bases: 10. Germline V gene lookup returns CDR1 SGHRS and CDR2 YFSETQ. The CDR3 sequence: CASSPGTGLLNGYTF. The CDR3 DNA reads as TGCGCCAGCAGCCCGGGGACAGGGCTTCTTAATGGCTACACCTTC.

The CDR3 bases are TGCGCCAGCAGCCAAGAATTGGTGGCCGTCGGGGAGCTGTTTTTT. Residues: CASSQELVAVGELFF. The genes are TRBV4-3 and TRBJ2-2; no reliable D call. With 0 bases removed from V and 7 bases from J, the gap between germline ends came to 12 bases. Germline V gene lookup returns CDR1 LGHNA and CDR2 YSLEER. This CDR3 region has 15 residues.

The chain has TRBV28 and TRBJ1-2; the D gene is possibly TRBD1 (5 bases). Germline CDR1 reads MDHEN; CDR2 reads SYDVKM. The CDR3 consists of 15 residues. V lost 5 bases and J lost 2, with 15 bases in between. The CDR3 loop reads CASSTGSETNYGYTF. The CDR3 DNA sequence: TGTGCCAGCAGTACAGGATCCGAGACCAACTATGGCTACACCTTC.

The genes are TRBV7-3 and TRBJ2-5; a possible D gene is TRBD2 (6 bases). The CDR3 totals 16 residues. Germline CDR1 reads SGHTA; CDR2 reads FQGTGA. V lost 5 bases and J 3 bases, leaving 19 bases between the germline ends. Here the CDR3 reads CASSPVGMREKETQYF. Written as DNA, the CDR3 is TGTGCCAGCAGCCCAGTTGGGATGCGGGAAAAAGAGACCCAGTACTTC.

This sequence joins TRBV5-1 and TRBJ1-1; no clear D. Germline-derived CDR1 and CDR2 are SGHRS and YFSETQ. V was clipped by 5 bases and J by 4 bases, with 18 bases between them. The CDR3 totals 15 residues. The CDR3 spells CASRPQEGGSTEAFF. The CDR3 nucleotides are TGCGCCAGCAGGCCCCAGGAGGGCGGTAGCACTGAAGCTTTCTTT.

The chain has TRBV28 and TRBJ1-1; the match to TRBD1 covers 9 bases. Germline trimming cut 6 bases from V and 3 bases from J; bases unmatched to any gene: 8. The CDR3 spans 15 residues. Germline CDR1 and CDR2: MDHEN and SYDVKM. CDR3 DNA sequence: TGTGCCAGCAGCCCCTGGGACAGGGTGGACACTGAAGCTTTCTTT. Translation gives CASSPWDRVDTEAFF.

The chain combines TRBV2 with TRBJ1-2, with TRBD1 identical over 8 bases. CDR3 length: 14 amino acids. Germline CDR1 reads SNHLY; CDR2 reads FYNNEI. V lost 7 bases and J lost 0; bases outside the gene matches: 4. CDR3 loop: CASIKQGANYGYTF. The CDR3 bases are TGTGCCAGCATTAAACAGGGGGCTAACTATGGCTACACCTTC.

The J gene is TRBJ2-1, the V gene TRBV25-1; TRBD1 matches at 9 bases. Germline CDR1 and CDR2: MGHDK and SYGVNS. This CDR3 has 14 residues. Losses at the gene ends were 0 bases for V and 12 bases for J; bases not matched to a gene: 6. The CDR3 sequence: CASSEYATGGGQFF. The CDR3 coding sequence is TGTGCCAGCAGTGAATACGCGACAGGGGGAGGGCAGTTCTTC.

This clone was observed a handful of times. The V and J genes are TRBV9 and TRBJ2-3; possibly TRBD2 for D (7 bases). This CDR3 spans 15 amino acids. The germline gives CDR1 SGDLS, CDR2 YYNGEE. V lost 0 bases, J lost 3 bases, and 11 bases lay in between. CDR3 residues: CASSVAGGPTDTQYF. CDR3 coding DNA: TGTGCCAGCAGCGTAGCGGGGGGCCCAACAGATACGCAGTATTTT.

CDR3: CASSRDSSSYNEQFF. As DNA, the CDR3 is TGCGCCAGCAGCCGGGACAGCTCGTCCTACAATGAGCAGTTCTTC. V and J are TRBV5-1 and TRBJ2-1; 7 bases are a match to TRBD1. Germline CDR1 and CDR2: SGHRS and YFSETQ. V lost 4 bases to trimming and J lost 1 base; unmatched junction nucleotides: 5. The length of the CDR3 is 15 residues.

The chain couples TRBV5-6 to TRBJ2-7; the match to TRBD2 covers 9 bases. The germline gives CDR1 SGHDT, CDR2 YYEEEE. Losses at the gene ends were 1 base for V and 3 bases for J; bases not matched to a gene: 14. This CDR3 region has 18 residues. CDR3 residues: CASSLQVRKRGDDYEQYF. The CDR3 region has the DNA TGTGCCAGCAGCTTGCAAGTCCGGAAGCGGGGGGACGACTACGAGCAGTACTTC. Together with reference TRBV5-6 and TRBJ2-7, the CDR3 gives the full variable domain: DAGVTQSPTHLIKTRGQQVTLRCSPKSGHDTVSWYQQALGQGPQFIFQYYEEEERQRGNFPDRFSGHQFPNYSSELNVNALLLGDSALYLCASSLQVRKRGDDYEQYFGPGTRLTVT.

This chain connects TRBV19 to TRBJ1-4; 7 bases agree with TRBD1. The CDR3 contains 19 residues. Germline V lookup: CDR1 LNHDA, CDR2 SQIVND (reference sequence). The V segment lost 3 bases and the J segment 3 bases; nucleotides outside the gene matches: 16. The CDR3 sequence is CASSIGFGFGGQPNEKLFF. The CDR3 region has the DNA TGTGCCAGTAGTATCGGGTTTGGATTTGGGGGACAGCCTAATGAAAAACTGTTTTTT.

The CDR3 is CASSSRSGRDYGYTF. The CDR3, as DNA: TGTGCCAGCAGCTCCCGTTCGGGGAGGGACTATGGCTACACCTTC. The J gene is TRBJ1-2, the V gene TRBV5-4; D gene ambiguous. Looked up from germline, CDR1 is SGHNT and CDR2 is YYREEE (reference sequence). With 3 bases removed from V and 3 bases from J, the gap between germline ends came to 15 bases. The CDR3 totals 15 residues.

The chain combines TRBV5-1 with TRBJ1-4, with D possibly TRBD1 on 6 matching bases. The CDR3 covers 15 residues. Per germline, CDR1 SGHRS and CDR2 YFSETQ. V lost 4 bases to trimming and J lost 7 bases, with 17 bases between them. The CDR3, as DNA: TGCGCCAGCAGCCCCCGAGGGGGAACGGGTGAAAAACTGTTTTTT. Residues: CASSPRGGTGEKLFF.

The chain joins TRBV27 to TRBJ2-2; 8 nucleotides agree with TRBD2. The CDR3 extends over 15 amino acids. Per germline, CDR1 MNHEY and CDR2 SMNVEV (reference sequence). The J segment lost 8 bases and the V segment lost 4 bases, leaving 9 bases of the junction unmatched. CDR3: CASSSSGGPRGELFF. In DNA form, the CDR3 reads TGTGCCAGCAGTTCCTCGGGGGGGCCCCGGGGGGAGCTGTTTTTT.

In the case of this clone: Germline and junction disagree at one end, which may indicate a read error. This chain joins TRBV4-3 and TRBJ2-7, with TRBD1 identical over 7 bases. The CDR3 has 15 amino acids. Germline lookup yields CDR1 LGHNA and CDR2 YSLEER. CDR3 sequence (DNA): TGCGCCAGCGGCCACGGGACAGCCCTAACCGACGAGCAGTACTTC. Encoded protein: CASGHGTALTDEQYF.

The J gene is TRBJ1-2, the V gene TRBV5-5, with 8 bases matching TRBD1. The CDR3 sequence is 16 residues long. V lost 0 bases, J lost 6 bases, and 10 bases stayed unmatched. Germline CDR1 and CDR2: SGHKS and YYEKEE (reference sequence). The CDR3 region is CASSLVGQGAYDGYTF. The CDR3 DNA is TGTGCCAGCAGCTTGGTCGGGCAGGGGGCGTATGATGGCTACACCTTC.

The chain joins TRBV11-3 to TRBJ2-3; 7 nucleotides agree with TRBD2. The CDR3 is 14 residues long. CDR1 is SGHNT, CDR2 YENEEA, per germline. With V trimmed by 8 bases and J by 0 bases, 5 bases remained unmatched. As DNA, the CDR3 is TGTGCCAGCGGACGCGGGGGAAGCACAGATACGCAGTATTTT. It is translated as CASGRGGSTDTQYF.

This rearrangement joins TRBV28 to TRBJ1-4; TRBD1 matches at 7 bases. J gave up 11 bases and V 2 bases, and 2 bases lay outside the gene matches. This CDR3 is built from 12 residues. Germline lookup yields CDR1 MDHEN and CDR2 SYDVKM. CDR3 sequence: CASSLKGAKLFF. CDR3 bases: TGTGCCAGCAGTTTAAAGGGGGCGAAACTGTTTTTT.

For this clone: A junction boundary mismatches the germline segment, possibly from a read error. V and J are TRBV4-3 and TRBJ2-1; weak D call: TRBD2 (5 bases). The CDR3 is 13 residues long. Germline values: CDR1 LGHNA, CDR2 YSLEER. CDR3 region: CASSVSGYNEQFF. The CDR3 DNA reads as TGCGCAAGCAGCGTTTCGGGGTACAATGAGCAGTTCTTC.

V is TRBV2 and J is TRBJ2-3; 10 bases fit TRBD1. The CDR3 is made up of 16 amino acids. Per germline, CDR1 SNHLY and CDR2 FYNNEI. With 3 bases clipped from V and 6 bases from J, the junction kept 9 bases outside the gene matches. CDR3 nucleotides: TGTGCCAGCAGTGATGAGACAGGGGGCATTCTGGATACGCAGTATTTT. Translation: CASSDETGGILDTQYF.

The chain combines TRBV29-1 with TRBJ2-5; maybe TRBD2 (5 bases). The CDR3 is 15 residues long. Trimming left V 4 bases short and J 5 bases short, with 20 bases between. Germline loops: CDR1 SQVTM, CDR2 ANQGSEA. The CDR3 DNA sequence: TGCAGCGTTGCCCGCTGGCCCCCGAGGGCGGAGACCCAGTACTTC. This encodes CSVARWPPRAETQYF.

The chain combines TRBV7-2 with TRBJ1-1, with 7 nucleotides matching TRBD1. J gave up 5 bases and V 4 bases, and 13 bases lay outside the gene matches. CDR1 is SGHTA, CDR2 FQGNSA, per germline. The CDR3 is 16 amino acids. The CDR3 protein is CASSSPDEGARTEAFF. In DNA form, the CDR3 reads TGTGCCAGCAGCTCCCCTGACGAGGGGGCTCGTACTGAAGCTTTCTTT.